This TCR beta chain was observed in a study of T cell responses to AZD1222 COVID-19 vaccine. Germline assignment: CDR1 ENHRY and CDR2 SYGVKD. Trimming took off 10 bases at V and 10 bases at J, with 14 bases between the two ends. This CDR3 is 12 amino acids long. On this clone itself: Its antigen is not identified.

Here immunoSEQ multiplex PCR was the method, and the copy in TCRdb shows in-frame clones only, minus some. This table has roughly 120,000 clones, approximately 90% appearing once. General study results and limits: Nearly half of unique spike-specific TCRs reportedly avoided B.1.351 and B.1.1.7 mutated regions.

This clonotype originated in an adult in good health. This material consisted of peripheral blood, taken on day 0 of AZD1222 vaccination. This chain connects TRBV10-3 to TRBJ1-6; a possible D gene is TRBD1 (5 bases). The CDR3 protein is CATRVKGSPLHF. The DNA for the CDR3 is TGTGCCACCAGGGTCAAGGGATCACCCCTCCACTTT.